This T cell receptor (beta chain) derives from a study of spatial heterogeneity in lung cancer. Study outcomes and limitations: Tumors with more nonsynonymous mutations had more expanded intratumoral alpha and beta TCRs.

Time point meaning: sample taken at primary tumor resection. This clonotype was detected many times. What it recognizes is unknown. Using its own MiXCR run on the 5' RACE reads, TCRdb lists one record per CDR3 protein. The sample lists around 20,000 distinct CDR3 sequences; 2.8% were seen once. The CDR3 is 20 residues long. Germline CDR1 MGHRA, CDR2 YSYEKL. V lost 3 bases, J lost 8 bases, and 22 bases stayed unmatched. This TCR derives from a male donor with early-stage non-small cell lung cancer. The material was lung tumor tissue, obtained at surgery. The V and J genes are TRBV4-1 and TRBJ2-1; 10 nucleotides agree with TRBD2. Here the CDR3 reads CASSQDLGVAGGRIIDEQFF. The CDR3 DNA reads TGCGCCAGCAGCCAGGATCTGGGGGTAGCGGGAGGCAGGATCATCGATGAGCAGTTCTTC.